The present entry profiles one T cell receptor (beta chain) with its context. Its antigen is still unknown. The CDR3 spans 16 residues. Germline-derived CDR1 and CDR2 are SGHRS and YFSETQ. V lost 4 bases and J lost 4; bases outside the gene matches: 9. This entry comes from a study of T cell responses to AZD1222 COVID-19 vaccine. Study-wide findings and caveats: No day 14 peak samples; only post-peak repertoires were characterized. There were mostly white British donors and more females than males, and clonal diversity was possibly underestimated. Following two doses of AZD1222, Spike-specific TCR breadth and depth rose.

The data were produced by immunoSEQ multiplex PCR, yet TCRdb's version contains in-frame clones alone and is incomplete. The table includes over 50,000 clones, 80% detected once. Second-dose intervals near 4 or 12 weeks were combined. This TCR came from an adult who received the AZD1222 COVID-19 vaccine. Sequencing used peripheral blood, obtained 28 days after the second AZD1222 dose. The J gene is TRBJ2-1, the V gene TRBV5-1, with 9 bases fitting TRBD1. The CDR3 spells CASSPGMDRGYNEQFF. The CDR3 DNA follows: TGCGCCAGCAGCCCCGGCATGGACAGGGGTTACAATGAGCAGTTCTTC. Full variable domain (outside the CDR3, taken from reference TRBV5-1 and TRBJ2-1): KAGVTQTPRYLIKTRGQQVTLSCSPISGHRSVSWYQQTPGQGLQFLFEYFSETQRNKGNFPGRFSGRQFSNSRSEMNVSTLELGDSALYLCASSPGMDRGYNEQFFGPGTRLTVL.